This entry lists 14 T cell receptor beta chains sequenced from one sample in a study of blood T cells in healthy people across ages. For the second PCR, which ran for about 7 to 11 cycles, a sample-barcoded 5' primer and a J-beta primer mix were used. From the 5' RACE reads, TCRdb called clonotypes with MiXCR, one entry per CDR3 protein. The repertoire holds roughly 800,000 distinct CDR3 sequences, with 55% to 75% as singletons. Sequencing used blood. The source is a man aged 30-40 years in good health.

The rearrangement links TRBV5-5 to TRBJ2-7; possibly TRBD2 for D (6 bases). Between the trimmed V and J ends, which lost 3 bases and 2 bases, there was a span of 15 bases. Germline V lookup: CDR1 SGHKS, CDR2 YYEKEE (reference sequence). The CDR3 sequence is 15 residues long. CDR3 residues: CASSYTGTSTYEQYF. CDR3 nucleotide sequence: TGTGCCAGCAGCTACACCGGGACTTCGACCTACGAGCAGTACTTC.

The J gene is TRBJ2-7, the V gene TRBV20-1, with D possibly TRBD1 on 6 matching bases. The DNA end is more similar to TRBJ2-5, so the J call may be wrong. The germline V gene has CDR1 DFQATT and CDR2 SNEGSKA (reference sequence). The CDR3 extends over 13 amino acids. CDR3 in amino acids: CSAPGRGIETQYF. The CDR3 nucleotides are TGCAGTGCCCCGGGCAGGGGAATAGAGACCCAGTACTTC.

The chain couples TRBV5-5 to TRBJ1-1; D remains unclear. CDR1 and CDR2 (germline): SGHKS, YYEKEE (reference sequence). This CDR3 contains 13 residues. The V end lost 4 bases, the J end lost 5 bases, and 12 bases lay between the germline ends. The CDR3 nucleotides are TGTGCCAGCAGCGTGCGGGTTGGGACTGAAGCTTTCTTT. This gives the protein CASSVRVGTEAFF.

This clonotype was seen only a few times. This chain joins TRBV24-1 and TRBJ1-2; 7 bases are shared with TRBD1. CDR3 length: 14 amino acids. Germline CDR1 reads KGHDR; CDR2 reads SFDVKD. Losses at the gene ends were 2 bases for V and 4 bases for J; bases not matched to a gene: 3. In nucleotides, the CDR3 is TGTGCCACCAGTGATTCACGGACAGGCTATGGCTACACCTTC. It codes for CATSDSRTGYGYTF.

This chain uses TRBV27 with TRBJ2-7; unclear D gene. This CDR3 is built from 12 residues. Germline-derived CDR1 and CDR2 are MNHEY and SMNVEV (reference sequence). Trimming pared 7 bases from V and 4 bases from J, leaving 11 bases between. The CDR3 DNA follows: TGTGCCAGCAACGTCGTGGAGTACGAGCAGTACTTC. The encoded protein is CASNVVEYEQYF.

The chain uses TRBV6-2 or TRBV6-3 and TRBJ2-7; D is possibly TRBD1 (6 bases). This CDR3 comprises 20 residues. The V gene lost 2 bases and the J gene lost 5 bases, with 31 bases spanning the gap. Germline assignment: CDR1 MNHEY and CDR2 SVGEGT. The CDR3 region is CASSYPGEPRTASITDEQYF. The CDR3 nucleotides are TGTGCCAGCAGTTACCCAGGCGAACCTCGGACAGCAAGTATCACCGACGAGCAGTACTTC.

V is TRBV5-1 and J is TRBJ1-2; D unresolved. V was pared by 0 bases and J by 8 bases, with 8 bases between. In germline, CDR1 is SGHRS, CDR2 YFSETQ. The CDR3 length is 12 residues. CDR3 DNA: TGCGCCAGCAGCTTGGACCAAAGAGGCTACACCTTC. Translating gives CASSLDQRGYTF.

CDR3 region: CASSPPGRPLGDTQYF. CDR3 bases: TGTGCCAGCAGCCCTCCCGGTCGGCCGCTGGGAGATACGCAGTATTTT. The genes are TRBV7-2 and TRBJ2-3; the D is unclear. The germline V gene has CDR1 SGHTA and CDR2 FQGNSA. Trimming removed 5 bases at V and 5 bases at J, with 20 bases between. This CDR3 is 16 amino acids long. The full variable domain, its missing parts supplied by reference TRBV7-2 and TRBJ2-3, is GAGVSQSPSNKVTEKGKDVELRCDPISGHTALYWYRQSLGQGLEFLIYFQGNSAPDKSGLPSDRFSAERTGGSVSTLTIQRTQQEDSAVYLCASSPPGRPLGDTQYFGPGTRLTVL.

DNA of the CDR3: TGTGCCAGCAGTGACCCGACTTCTTACCGTGAGCAGTTCTTC. Translated: CASSDPTSYREQFF. The J gene is TRBJ2-1, the V gene TRBV25-1; D gene ambiguous. This CDR3 spans 14 amino acids. V gave up 3 bases and J gave up 9 bases, with 15 bases separating them. The germline V gene has CDR1 MGHDK and CDR2 SYGVNS.

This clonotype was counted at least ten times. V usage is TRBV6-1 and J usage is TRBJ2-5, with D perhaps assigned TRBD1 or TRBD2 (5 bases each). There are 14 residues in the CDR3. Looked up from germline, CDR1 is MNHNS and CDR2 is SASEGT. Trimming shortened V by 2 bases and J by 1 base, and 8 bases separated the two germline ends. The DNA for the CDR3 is TGTGCCAGCAGTGAATATGGGGGCCAAGAGACCCAGTACTTC. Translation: CASSEYGGQETQYF.

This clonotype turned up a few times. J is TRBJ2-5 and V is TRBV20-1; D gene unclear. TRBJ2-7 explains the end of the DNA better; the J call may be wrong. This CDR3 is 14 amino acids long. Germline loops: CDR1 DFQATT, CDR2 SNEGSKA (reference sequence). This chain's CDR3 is CSAISAKTDYEQYF. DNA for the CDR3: TGCAGTGCCATATCAGCAAAGACCGACTACGAGCAGTACTTC.

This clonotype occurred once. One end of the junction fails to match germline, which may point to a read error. DNA of the CDR3: TGTGGGGTTGGAGGACTAGCGGGGCTTGAGCAGTTCTTC. Protein: CGVGGLAGLEQFF. The chain links TRBV20-1 to TRBJ2-1; 12 nucleotides agree with TRBD2. Looked up from germline, CDR1 is DFQATT and CDR2 is SNEGSKA (reference sequence). The CDR3 extends over 13 amino acids.

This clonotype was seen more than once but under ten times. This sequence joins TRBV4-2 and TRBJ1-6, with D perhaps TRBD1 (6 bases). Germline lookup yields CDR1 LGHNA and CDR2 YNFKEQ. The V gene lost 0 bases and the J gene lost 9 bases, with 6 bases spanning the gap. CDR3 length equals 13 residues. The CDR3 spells CASSQDRGSPLHF. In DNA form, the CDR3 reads TGTGCCAGCAGCCAAGACAGGGGTTCACCCCTCCACTTT.

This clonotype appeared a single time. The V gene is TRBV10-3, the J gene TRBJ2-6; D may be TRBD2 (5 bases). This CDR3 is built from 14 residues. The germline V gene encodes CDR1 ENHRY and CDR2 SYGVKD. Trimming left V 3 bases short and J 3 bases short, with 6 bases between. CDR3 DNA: TGTGCCATCAGTGACGGACTTGGGGCCAACGTCCTGACTTTC. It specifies CAISDGLGANVLTF.